Below, 14 T cell receptor beta chains from the same sample are listed, as sequenced in a study of beta chain features in type 1 diabetes. Expressed TCRB transcripts were sequenced because the isolated RNA had all been reverse transcribed beforehand. Measured with immunoSEQ multiplex PCR; TCRdb has only the in-frame clones, and not every one. The sample holds fewer than 55,000 clones, over 40% seen once. Study results and caveats: All four CD4+ subsets of Type 1 diabetes patients contained TCRB CDR3s that were moderately but significantly shorter.

Their cognate antigens are unknown. The sample consisted of Tregs from blood. The source is a man aged 25-45 years with type 1 diabetes.

The chain uses TRBV28 and TRBJ1-2; weak D call: TRBD1 (5 bases). The CDR3 is 11 residues long. From germline, CDR1 is MDHEN and CDR2 SYDVKM. Trimming left V 8 bases short and J 8 bases short, with 12 bases between. The CDR3 sequence is CASGGLGGYTF. Here the CDR3 DNA reads TGTGCCAGCGGGGGGTTGGGCGGCTACACCTTC.

The rearrangement uses TRBV9 and TRBJ2-5, with TRBD1 matching over 8 bases. The CDR3 loop spans 16 amino acids. Germline V CDR1 and CDR2: SGDLS, YYNGEE. Losses at the gene ends were 4 bases for V and 4 bases for J; bases not matched to a gene: 12. The CDR3 loop reads CASSLEQGARGETQYF. CDR3 coding DNA: TGTGCCAGCAGCCTAGAGCAGGGGGCGCGCGGAGAGACCCAGTACTTC.

The chain combines TRBV11-1 with TRBJ2-7; 7 bases match TRBD1. The CDR3 is 15 amino acids. After removal of 5 bases from V and 2 bases from J, the junction contained 9 bases not matched to a gene. CDR1 SGHAT and CDR2 FQDESV come from the germline V gene (reference sequence). Here the CDR3 reads CASSLLQGSTYEQYF. Here the CDR3 DNA reads TGTGCCAGCAGCCTACTACAGGGGAGTACCTACGAGCAGTACTTC.

This sequence joins TRBV5-1 and TRBJ1-5; D perhaps matches TRBD1 (6 bases). Germline CDR1 SGHRS, CDR2 YFSETQ. V gave up 4 bases and J gave up 6 bases, with 14 bases separating them. This CDR3 spans 14 amino acids. The CDR3 DNA reads TGCGCCAGCAGCCTGCAGGGGTCCGGTCAGCCCCAGCATTTT. Translation gives CASSLQGSGQPQHF.

This clone was found a few times. Here the CDR3 DNA reads TGTGCCAGCAGTTTGGGACAGGGCCCCTACGAGCAGTACTTC. Protein sequence: CASSLGQGPYEQYF. The V gene is TRBV6-5, the J gene TRBJ2-7; 9 bases agree with TRBD1. In germline, CDR1 is MNHEY, CDR2 SVGAGI. This CDR3 spans 14 amino acids. V lost 4 bases to trimming and J lost 2 bases; unmatched junction nucleotides: 3.

This sequence joins TRBV28 and TRBJ1-2; maybe TRBD1 (5 bases). V dropped 6 bases and J dropped 3 bases, with 17 bases sitting between them. Germline V gene data show CDR1 as MDHEN and CDR2 as SYDVKM. The CDR3 is 15 amino acids. The CDR3, as DNA: TGTGCCAGCAGGGGCATCACGACAGACTACTATGGCTACACCTTC. Translating gives CASRGITTDYYGYTF.

The chain recombines TRBV29-1 with TRBJ2-1, with 7 bases aligning to TRBD1. CDR1 and CDR2 from the germline V gene are SQVTM and ANQGSEA. The CDR3 has 14 amino acids. V gave up 1 base and J gave up 5 bases; unmatched junction bases: 5. In nucleotides, the CDR3 is TGCAGCGTTGAAGGTCCCGGGACAGACAATGAGCAGTTCTTC. Translated: CSVEGPGTDNEQFF.

The sample holds one count of this clone. This CDR3 reads CASSLVTPTGELFF. The CDR3 DNA is TGTGCCAGCAGCTTGGTGACTCCAACCGGGGAGCTGTTTTTT. The chain is built from TRBV5-6 and TRBJ2-2; no definite D call. V lost 0 bases, J lost 5 bases, and 8 bases lay in between. Germline V gene sequence: CDR1 SGHDT, CDR2 YYEEEE. The CDR3 has 14 residues.

The genes are TRBV7-2 and TRBJ2-6; D not certain. V was trimmed by 4 bases and J by 1 base, leaving 14 bases between them. Germline V gene data show CDR1 as SGHTA and CDR2 as FQGNSA. This CDR3 region has 17 residues. CDR3 DNA: TGTGCCAGCAGCTCCTCAAATAGTTTTTCTGGGGCCAACGTCCTGACTTTC. It is translated as CASSSSNSFSGANVLTF.

The rearrangement links TRBV6-6 to TRBJ2-7; 7 bases agree with TRBD1. Germline values: CDR1 MNHNY, CDR2 SVGAGI (reference sequence). The ends lost 5 bases at V and 3 bases at J; junction bases unmatched: 4. The CDR3 loop spans 13 amino acids. The CDR3 DNA follows: TGTGCCAGCAGTCCGGGACAGAACTACGAGCAGTACTTC. It specifies CASSPGQNYEQYF.

The chain has TRBV6-5 and TRBJ1-2; 8 bases match TRBD1. V lost 2 bases and J lost 5; bases outside the gene matches: 7. Looked up from germline, CDR1 is MNHEY and CDR2 is SVGAGI. There are 15 residues in the CDR3. CDR3 in DNA: TGTGCCAGCAGTTACCGTCCCGGGACAGGTTATGGCTACACCTTC. Translated, it gives CASSYRPGTGYGYTF.

The V and J genes are TRBV19 and TRBJ1-5, with D possibly being TRBD1 (5 bases). V was shortened by 1 base and J by 5 bases, with 24 bases between the two germline ends. Looked up from germline, CDR1 is LNHDA and CDR2 is SQIVND (reference sequence). This CDR3 spans 19 amino acids. The CDR3 spells CASSIVRAGPRHLYQPQHF. The CDR3 coding sequence is TGTGCCAGTAGTATAGTAAGGGCAGGGCCCCGGCATTTGTATCAGCCCCAGCATTTT. The whole variable domain, remainder taken from reference TRBV19 and TRBJ1-5, is DGGITQSPKYLFRKEGQNVTLSCEQNLNHDAMYWYRQDPGQGLRLIYYSQIVNDFQKGDIAEGYSVSREKKESFPLTVTSAQKNPTAFYLCASSIVRAGPRHLYQPQHFGDGTRLSIL.

The chain recombines TRBV29-1 with TRBJ1-1; the D is unclear. The CDR3 is 13 amino acids. V was shortened by 8 bases and J by 3 bases, with 16 bases between the two germline ends. CDR1 and CDR2 (germline): SQVTM, ANQGSEA. The CDR3 is CSSQVEGDTEAFF. The CDR3 DNA sequence: TGCAGCTCACAAGTTGAGGGTGACACTGAAGCTTTCTTT.

V is TRBV5-1 and J is TRBJ2-7; 7 bases align to TRBD2. Germline assignment: CDR1 SGHRS and CDR2 YFSETQ. J was trimmed by 2 bases and V by 4 bases; bases with no gene match: 9. The CDR3 has 15 amino acids. In nucleotides, the CDR3 is TGCGCCAGCAGCCTCCTGGGAGCGGGGACCTACGAGCAGTACTTC. It translates to CASSLLGAGTYEQYF.